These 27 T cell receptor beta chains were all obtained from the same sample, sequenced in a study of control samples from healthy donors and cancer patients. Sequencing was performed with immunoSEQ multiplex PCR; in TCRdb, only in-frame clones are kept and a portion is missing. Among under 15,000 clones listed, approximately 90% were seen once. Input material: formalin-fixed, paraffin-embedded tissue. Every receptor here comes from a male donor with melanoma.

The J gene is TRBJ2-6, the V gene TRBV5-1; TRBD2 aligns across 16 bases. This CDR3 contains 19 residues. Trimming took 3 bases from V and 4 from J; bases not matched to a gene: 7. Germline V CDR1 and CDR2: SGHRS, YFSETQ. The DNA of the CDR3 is TGCGCCAGCAGCTCGGGACTAGCGGGAGGGCCTGACGGGGCCAACGTCCTGACTTTC. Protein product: CASSSGLAGGPDGANVLTF.

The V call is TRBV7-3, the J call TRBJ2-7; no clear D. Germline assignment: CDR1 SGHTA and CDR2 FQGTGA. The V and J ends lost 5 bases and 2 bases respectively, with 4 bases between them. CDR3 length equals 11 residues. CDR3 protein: CASSTPYEQYV. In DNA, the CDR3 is TGTGCCAGCAGCACCCCCTACGAGCAGTACGTC.

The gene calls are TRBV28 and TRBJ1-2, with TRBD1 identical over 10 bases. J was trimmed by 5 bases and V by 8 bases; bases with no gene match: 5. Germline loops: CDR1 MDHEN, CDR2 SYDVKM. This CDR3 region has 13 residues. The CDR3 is CASRWGQGYGYTF. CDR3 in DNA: TGTGCCAGCCGCTGGGGACAGGGGTATGGCTACACCTTC.

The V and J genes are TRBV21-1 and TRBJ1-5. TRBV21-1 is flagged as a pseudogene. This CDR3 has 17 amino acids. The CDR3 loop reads CASSTGLATWHHQPQHF. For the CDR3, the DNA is TGTGCCAGCAGTACTGGATTAGCTACATGGCATCATCAGCCCCAGCATTTT.

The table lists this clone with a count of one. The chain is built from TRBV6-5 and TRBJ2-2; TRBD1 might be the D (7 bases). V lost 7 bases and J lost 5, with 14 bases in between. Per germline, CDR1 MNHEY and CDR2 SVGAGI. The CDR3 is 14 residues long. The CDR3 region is CASTRSGGTGELFF. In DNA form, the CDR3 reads TGTGCCAGCACTAGATCAGGGGGGACCGGGGAGCTGTTTTTT.

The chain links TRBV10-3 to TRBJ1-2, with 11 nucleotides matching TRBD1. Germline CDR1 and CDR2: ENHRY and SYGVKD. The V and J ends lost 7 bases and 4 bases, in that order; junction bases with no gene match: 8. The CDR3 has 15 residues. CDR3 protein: CAINRAGQGGYGYTF. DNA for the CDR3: TGTGCCATCAATCGAGCGGGACAGGGGGGCTATGGCTACACCTTC.

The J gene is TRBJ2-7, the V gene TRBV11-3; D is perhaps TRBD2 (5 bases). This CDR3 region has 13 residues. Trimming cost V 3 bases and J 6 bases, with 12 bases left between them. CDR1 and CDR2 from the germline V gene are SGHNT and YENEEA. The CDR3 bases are TGTGCCAGCAGCTTGGACGGAGGAGGCGAGCAGTACGTC. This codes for CASSLDGGGEQYV.

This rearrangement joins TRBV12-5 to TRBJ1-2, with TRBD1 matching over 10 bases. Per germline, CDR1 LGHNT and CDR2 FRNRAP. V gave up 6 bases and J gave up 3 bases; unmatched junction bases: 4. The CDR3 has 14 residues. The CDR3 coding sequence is TGTGCTAGTGGGGGGACAGGGGTCGACTATGGCTACACCTTC. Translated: CASGGTGVDYGYTF.

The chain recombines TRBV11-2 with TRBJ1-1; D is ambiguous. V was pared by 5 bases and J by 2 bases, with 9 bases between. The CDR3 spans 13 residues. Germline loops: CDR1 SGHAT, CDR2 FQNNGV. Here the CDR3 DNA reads TGTGCCAGCAGCAGTATCATAAACACTGAAGCTTTCTTT. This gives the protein CASSSIINTEAFF.

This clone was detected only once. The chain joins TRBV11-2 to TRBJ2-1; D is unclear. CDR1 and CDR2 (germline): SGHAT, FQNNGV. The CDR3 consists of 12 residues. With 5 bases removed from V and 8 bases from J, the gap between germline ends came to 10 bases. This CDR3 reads CASSPNGYEQFF. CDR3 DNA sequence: TGTGCCAGCAGCCCTAACGGCTATGAGCAGTTCTTC.

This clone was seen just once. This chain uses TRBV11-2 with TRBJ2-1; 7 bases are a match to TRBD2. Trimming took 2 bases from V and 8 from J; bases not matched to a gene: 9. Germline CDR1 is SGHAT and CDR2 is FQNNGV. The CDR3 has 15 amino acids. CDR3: CASSLSRSGVDEQFF. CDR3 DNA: TGTGCCAGCAGCTTAAGTCGAAGCGGGGTCGATGAGCAGTTCTTC.

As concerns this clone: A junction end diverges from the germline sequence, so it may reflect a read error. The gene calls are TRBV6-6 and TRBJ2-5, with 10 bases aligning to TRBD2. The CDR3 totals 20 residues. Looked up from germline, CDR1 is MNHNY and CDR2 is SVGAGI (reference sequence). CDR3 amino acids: CAISRLAIGTSVPNGETQYF. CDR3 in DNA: TGTGCCATCAGTCGATTAGCCATCGGGACTAGCGTTCCCAACGGAGAGACCCAGTACTTC.

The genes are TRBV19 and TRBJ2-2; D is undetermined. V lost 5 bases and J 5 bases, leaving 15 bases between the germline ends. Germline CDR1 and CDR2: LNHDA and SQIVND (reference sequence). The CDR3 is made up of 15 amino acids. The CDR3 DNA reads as TGTGCCAGTAGTCCCCCACCGTTAAGAACCGGGGAGCTGTTTTTT. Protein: CASSPPPLRTGELFF. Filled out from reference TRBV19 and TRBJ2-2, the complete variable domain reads DGGITQSPKYLFRKEGQNVTLSCEQNLNHDAMYWYRQDPGQGLRLIYYSQIVNDFQKGDIAEGYSVSREKKESFPLTVTSAQKNPTAFYLCASSPPPLRTGELFFGEGSRLTVL.

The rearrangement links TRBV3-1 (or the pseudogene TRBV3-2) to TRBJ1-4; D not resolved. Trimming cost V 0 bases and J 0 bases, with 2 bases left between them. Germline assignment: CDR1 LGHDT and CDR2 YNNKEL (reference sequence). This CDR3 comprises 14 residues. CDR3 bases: TGTGCCAGCAGCCAAGATGCAACTAATGAAAAACTGTTTTTT. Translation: CASSQDATNEKLFF.

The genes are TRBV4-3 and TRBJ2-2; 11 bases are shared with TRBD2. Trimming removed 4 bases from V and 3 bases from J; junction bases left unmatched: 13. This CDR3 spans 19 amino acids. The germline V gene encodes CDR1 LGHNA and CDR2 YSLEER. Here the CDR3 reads CASSRQLAGVYFDTGELFF. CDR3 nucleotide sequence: TGCGCCAGCAGCCGCCAACTAGCGGGAGTTTATTTTGACACCGGGGAGCTGTTTTTT.

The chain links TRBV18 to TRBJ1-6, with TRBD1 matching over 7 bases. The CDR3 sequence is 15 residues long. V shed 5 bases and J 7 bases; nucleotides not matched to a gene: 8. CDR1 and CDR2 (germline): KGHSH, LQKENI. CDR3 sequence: CASSSTTGDNSPLHF. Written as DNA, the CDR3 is TGTGCCAGCTCAAGTACTACAGGGGACAATTCACCCCTCCACTTT.

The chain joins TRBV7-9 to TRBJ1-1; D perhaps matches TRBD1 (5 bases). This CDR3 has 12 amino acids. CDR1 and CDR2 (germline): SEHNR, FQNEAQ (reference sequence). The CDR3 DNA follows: TGTGTCGCGGAGGCGGGGCTCACTGAAGCTTTCTTT. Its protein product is CVAEAGLTEAFF. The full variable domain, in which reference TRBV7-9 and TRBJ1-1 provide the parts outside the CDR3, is DTGVSQNPRHKITKRGQNVTFRCDPISEHNRLYWYRQTLGQGPEFLTYFQNEAQLEKSRLLSDRFSAERPKGSFSTLEIQRTEQGDSAMYLCVAEAGLTEAFFGQGTRLTVV.

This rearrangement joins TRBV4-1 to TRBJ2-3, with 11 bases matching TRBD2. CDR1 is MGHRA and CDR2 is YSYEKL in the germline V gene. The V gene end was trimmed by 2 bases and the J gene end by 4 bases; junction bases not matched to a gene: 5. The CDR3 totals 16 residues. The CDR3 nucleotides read TGCGCCAGCAGCCAATGGCCGGGACTAGCGGCAGATACGCAGTATTTT. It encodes CASSQWPGLAADTQYF.

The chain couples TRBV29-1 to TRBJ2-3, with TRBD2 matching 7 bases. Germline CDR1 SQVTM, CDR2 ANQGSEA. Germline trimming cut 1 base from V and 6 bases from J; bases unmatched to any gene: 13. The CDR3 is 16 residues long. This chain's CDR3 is CSVEGRDSGRADTQYF. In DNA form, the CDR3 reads TGCAGCGTTGAAGGTCGGGATAGCGGGCGTGCGGATACGCAGTATTTT.

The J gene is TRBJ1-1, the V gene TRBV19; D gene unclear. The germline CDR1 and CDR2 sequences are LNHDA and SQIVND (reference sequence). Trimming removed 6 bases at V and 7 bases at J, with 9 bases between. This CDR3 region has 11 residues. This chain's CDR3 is CASRQSIEAFF. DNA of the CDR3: TGTGCCAGTAGACAATCTATTGAAGCTTTCTTT.

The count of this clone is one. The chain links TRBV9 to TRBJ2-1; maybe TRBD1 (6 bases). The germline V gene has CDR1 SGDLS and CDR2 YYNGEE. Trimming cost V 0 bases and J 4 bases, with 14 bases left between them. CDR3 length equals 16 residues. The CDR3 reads CASSVEDSYPYNEQFF. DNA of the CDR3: TGTGCCAGCAGCGTAGAGGACAGCTACCCGTACAATGAGCAGTTCTTC.

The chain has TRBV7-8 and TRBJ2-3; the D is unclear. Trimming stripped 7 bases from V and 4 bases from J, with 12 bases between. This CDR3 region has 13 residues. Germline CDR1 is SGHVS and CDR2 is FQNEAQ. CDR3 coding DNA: TGTGCCAGCACCCAAAGCAGGTCAGATACGCAGTATTTT. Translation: CASTQSRSDTQYF.

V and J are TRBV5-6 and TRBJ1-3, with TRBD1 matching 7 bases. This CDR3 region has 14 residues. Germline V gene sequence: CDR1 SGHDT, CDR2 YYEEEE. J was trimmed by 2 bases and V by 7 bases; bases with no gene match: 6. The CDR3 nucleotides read TGTGCCAGCGGAAAAACAGGGGCTGGAAACACCATATATTTT. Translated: CASGKTGAGNTIYF.

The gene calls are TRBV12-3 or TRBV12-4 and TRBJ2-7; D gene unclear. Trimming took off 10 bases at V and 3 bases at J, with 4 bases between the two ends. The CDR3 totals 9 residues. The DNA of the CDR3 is TGTGCCATCTTCTACGAGCAGTACGTC. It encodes CAIFYEQYV.

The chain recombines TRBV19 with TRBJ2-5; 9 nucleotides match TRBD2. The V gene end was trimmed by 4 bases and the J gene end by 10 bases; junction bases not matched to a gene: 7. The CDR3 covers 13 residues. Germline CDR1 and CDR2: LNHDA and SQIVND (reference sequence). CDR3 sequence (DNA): TGTGCCAGTAGTACTAGCGGGACTTCCCTCCAGTACTTC. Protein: CASSTSGTSLQYF.

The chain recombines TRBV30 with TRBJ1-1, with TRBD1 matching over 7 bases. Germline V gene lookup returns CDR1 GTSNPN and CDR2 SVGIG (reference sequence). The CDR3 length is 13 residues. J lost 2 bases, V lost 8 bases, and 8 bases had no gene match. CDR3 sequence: CAGGTDSNTEAFF. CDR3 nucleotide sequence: TGTGCCGGGGGGACAGATAGTAACACTGAAGCTTTCTTT.

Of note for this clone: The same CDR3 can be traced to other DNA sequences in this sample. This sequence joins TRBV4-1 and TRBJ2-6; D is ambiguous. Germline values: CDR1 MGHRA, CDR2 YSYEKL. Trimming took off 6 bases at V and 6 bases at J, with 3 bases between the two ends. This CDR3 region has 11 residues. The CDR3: CASRSANVLTF. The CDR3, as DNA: TGCGCCAGCAGGTCGGCCAACGTCCTGACTTTC.